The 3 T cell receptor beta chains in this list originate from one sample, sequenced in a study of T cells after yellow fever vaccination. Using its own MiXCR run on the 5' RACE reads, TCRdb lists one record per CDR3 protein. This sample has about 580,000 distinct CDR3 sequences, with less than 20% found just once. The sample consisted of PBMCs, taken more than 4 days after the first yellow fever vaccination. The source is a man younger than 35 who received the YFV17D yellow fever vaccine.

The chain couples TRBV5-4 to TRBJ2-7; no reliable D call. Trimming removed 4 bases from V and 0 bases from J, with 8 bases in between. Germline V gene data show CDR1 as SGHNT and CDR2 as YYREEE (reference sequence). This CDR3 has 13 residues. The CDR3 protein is CASSEKNSYEQYF. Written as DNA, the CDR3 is TGTGCCAGCAGCGAAAAGAACTCCTACGAGCAGTACTTC.

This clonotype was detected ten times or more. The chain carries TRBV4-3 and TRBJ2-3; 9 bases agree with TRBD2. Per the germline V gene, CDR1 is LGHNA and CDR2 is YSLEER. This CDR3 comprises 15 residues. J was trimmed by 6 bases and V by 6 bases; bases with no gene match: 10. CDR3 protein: CASSQSRLAGDTQYF. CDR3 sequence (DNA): TGCGCCAGCAGTCAATCCAGGCTAGCGGGGGATACGCAGTATTTT.

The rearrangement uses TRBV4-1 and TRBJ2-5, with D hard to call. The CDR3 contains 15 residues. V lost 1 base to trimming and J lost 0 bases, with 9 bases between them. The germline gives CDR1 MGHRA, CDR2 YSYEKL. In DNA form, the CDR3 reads TGCGCCAGCAGCCAAGTGTGGCAGGACCAAGAGACCCAGTACTTC. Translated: CASSQVWQDQETQYF.